This entry lists 9 T cell receptor beta chains sequenced from one sample in a study of blood T cells in healthy people across ages. A second PCR of roughly 7 to 11 cycles used a sample-barcoded 5' primer and a J-beta primer mix. Via MiXCR, TCRdb re-called the 5' RACE reads, giving one row per CDR3 protein. The table lists around 970,000 distinct CDR3 sequences, around 54% of them singletons. Sequenced material: blood. The receptors were gathered from a woman in her sixties in good health.

The rearrangement joins TRBV20-1 to TRBJ1-4; D might be TRBD1 (5 bases). This CDR3 has 15 residues. Germline V CDR1 and CDR2: DFQATT, SNEGSKA (reference sequence). V was cut by 3 bases and J by 4 bases, with 15 bases left in between. The CDR3 protein is CSASRQGWVNEKLFF. In nucleotides, the CDR3 is TGCAGTGCTAGTCGTCAGGGATGGGTTAATGAAAAACTGTTTTTT.

This rearrangement joins TRBV5-6 to TRBJ1-1; weak D call: TRBD1 (5 bases). V was trimmed by 1 base and J by 0 bases, leaving 16 bases between them. CDR3 size: 17 residues. The germline CDR1 and CDR2 sequences are SGHDT and YYEEEE. The CDR3 loop reads CASSLFGDLKMNTEAFF. In DNA form, the CDR3 reads TGTGCCAGCAGCTTGTTCGGGGACCTTAAGATGAACACTGAAGCTTTCTTT.

The chain combines TRBV6-2 or TRBV6-3 with TRBJ1-5; 9 bases match TRBD1. The CDR3 length is 15 residues. J was trimmed by 4 bases and V by 5 bases; bases with no gene match: 6. Germline V lookup: CDR1 MNHEY, CDR2 SVGEGT. Written as DNA, the CDR3 is TGTGCCAGCAGTACTCGACAGGGGGGTAATCAGCCCCAGCATTTT. This translates into CASSTRQGGNQPQHF.

This clonotype was seen a handful of times. The gene calls are TRBV7-8 and TRBJ1-6; possibly TRBD1 for D (5 bases). V was trimmed by 5 bases and J by 10 bases, leaving 24 bases between them. The CDR3 runs 17 residues. Germline CDR1 reads SGHVS; CDR2 reads FQNEAQ. The CDR3 spells CASSPRGLTEARSPLHF. In nucleotides, the CDR3 is TGTGCCAGCAGCCCTAGAGGACTGACAGAGGCCAGATCACCCCTCCACTTT.

This clonotype was seen a handful of times. V is TRBV9 and J is TRBJ1-5, with D possibly matching TRBD1 (5 bases). CDR3 length equals 14 residues. Trimming pared 3 bases from V and 5 bases from J, leaving 12 bases between. The germline gives CDR1 SGDLS, CDR2 YYNGEE. The CDR3 region is CASSAQGGDQPQHF. In DNA form, the CDR3 reads TGTGCCAGCAGCGCCCAGGGAGGGGATCAGCCCCAGCATTTT.

This clonotype was counted a single time. This rearrangement joins TRBV14 to TRBJ2-4; 7 bases agree with TRBD1. This CDR3 spans 13 amino acids. Per the germline V gene, CDR1 is SGHDN and CDR2 is FVKESK. V dropped 4 bases and J dropped 6; count of bases not matched to a gene: 3. The CDR3 region has the DNA TGTGCCAGCAGCCCCGACAGGGTAAACATTCAGTACTTC. Protein product: CASSPDRVNIQYF.

The chain uses TRBV20-1 and TRBJ2-3, with D hard to call. The CDR3 extends over 13 amino acids. The germline V gene has CDR1 DFQATT and CDR2 SNEGSKA (reference sequence). Trimming stripped 3 bases from V and 5 bases from J, with 12 bases between. The CDR3 reads CSASGNQKDTQYF. CDR3 coding DNA: TGCAGTGCTAGTGGGAACCAAAAAGATACGCAGTATTTT.

This clonotype has only a few counts. V and J are TRBV30 and TRBJ2-7, with a weak D call TRBD2 (5 bases). The CDR3 covers 14 residues. Trimming pared 6 bases from V and 2 bases from J, leaving 17 bases between. The germline V gene has CDR1 GTSNPN and CDR2 SVGIG (reference sequence). CDR3 residues: CACPGERSTYEQYF. Here the CDR3 DNA reads TGTGCCTGCCCCGGGGAGCGGTCGACCTACGAGCAGTACTTC.

The chain joins TRBV5-1 to TRBJ1-5, with a weak D call TRBD1 (5 bases). There are 15 residues in the CDR3. The V gene's germline CDR1 is SGHRS and CDR2 YFSETQ. V was trimmed by 4 bases and J by 0 bases, leaving 11 bases between them. Here the CDR3 DNA reads TGCGCCAGCAGCCCTGGGGGGACTAGCAATCAGCCCCAGCATTTT. Translation gives CASSPGGTSNQPQHF. Full variable domain (outside the CDR3, taken from reference TRBV5-1 and TRBJ1-5): KAGVTQTPRYLIKTRGQQVTLSCSPISGHRSVSWYQQTPGQGLQFLFEYFSETQRNKGNFPGRFSGRQFSNSRSEMNVSTLELGDSALYLCASSPGGTSNQPQHFGDGTRLSIL.